The clone carrying this TCR beta chain has a count of ten or more. The antigen remains undetermined. Unique molecular identifiers were incorporated when the TCRbeta library was constructed. TCRdb ran MiXCR on the PCR reads and lists one entry per CDR3 protein. The sample lists fewer than 700,000 distinct CDR3 sequences; approximately 22% were seen once. Unmatched junction bases numbered 8, after V lost 4 bases and J lost 4 bases. CDR1 and CDR2 from the germline V gene are SGHRS and YFSETQ. The CDR3 is 16 amino acids. The data were obtained in a study of T-cell reconstitution after alpha-beta-depleted transplantation in children. Findings of the study overall: In some patients, recipient T cells and intrathymic progenitors surviving conditioning explained high day-60 diversity. T-cell numbers and diversity, one year after transplant, stemmed largely from T cells that were newly produced.

The chain is built from TRBV5-1 and TRBJ2-1, with 10 positions matching TRBD2. Here the sequenced sample was PBMCs, mostly from graft donor cells, taken 360 days after TCRalphabeta/CD19-depleted stem cell transplant. This receptor was identified in a boy younger than two who had a stem cell transplant for acute myeloid leukemia, so the T cells may come from the graft donor. This CDR3 is CASSTRGSGGYNEQFF. CDR3 bases: TGCGCCAGCAGCACCCGGGGTAGCGGGGGGTACAATGAGCAGTTCTTC.